In this sample, the clone carrying this T cell receptor beta chain is medium-sized. Clones were sequenced by immunoSEQ multiplex PCR, and TCRdb holds only the in-frame ones, with some missing. The table includes several thousand clones, about 67% detected once. The sample is drawn from a study of tumor-infiltrating lymphocytes in localized non-small cell lung cancer. About the study: Tumor tissue and non-adjacent uninvolved lung came from each patient.

This clonotype was obtained from a human donor with non-small cell lung cancer. Source material: lung tumor tissue.

The CDR3 protein is CASSPPRDAPGRKQFF. The CDR3 nucleotides are TGTGCCAGCAGCCCCCCTCGGGACGCTCCTGGGAGAAAGCAGTTCTTC. The J gene is TRBJ2-1, the V gene TRBV7-9; possibly TRBD1 or TRBD2 for D (5 bases each). The V gene's germline CDR1 is SEHNR and CDR2 FQNEAQ (reference sequence). The V end was cut by 5 bases, the J end by 11 bases, with 25 bases between. This CDR3 is built from 16 residues.